This TCR beta chain stems from a study of blood T cell repertoires in COVID-19. Study as a whole: Both acute and convalescent COVID-19 samples were obtained from the United States, Italy and Spain. Sample material is recorded as cDNA or gDNA derived from T cells, B-cell-depleted T cells, or PBMCs.

Profiling relied on immunoSEQ multiplex PCR, and the TCRdb table lists in-frame clones only, not all of them. The sample carries 200,000 to 250,000 clones, roughly nine tenths recorded once. From germline, CDR1 is MNHEY and CDR2 SMNVEV (reference sequence). This CDR3 is 14 amino acids long. Trimming removed 8 bases at V and 5 bases at J, with 13 bases between. Self-reported history from a screening survey and questionnaire set each donor's cohort. Cohort 3 recovery required two negative PCRs, clearance, or symptom resolution. The sample taken for sequencing was PBMCs or T cells enriched from blood (not recorded which). The source is a man aged 25 to 40 who had recovered from COVID-19. The chain recombines TRBV27 with TRBJ1-6; D is ambiguous. CDR3 loop: CASLRALDNSPLHF. In nucleotides, the CDR3 is TGTGCCAGCCTGCGGGCTTTGGATAATTCACCCCTCCACTTT.